Presented here are 18 T cell receptor beta chains from one specimen sequenced in a study of cytomegalovirus exposure and HLA in healthy donors. The study ran its PCR with 60 Vbeta and 13 Jbeta primers. Using immunoSEQ multiplex PCR, the repertoire was profiled, and TCRdb retains in-frame clones only, with some absent. The sample lists around 130,000 clones; more than 55% were seen once. Source material: PBMCs. These receptors were taken from a man younger than 30 in good health and CMV-seronegative.

The V and J genes are TRBV5-6 and TRBJ2-7, with D perhaps TRBD1 (5 bases). CDR1 and CDR2 from the germline V gene are SGHDT and YYEEEE. The V end lost 3 bases, the J end lost 0 bases, and 16 bases lay between the germline ends. The CDR3 totals 16 residues. The CDR3 sequence is CASSSRQGPPSYEQYF. CDR3 bases: TGTGCCAGCAGCTCCAGGCAGGGCCCCCCCTCCTACGAGCAGTACTTC.

The chain couples TRBV7-2 to TRBJ2-1; 11 bases align to TRBD2. The CDR3 is made up of 17 amino acids. The trim removed 1 base at V and 5 bases at J, leaving 7 bases unmatched. Germline values: CDR1 SGHTA, CDR2 FQGNSA. For the CDR3, the DNA is TGTGCCAGCAGCTTAGGGGTGACTAGCGGGACCCACAATGAGCAGTTCTTC. This codes for CASSLGVTSGTHNEQFF.

The chain has TRBV6-6 and TRBJ2-4, with D unresolved. V was cut by 8 bases and J by 0 bases, with 8 bases left in between. Germline V lookup: CDR1 MNHNY, CDR2 SVGAGI (reference sequence). The CDR3 length is 13 residues. CDR3 loop: CASHGVAKNIQYF. The CDR3 DNA follows: TGTGCCAGCCATGGAGTAGCCAAAAACATTCAGTACTTC.

This rearrangement joins TRBV28 to TRBJ1-5; 7 bases agree with TRBD1. V was clipped by 10 bases and J by 1 base; unmatched bases: 7. This CDR3 contains 14 residues. Looked up from germline, CDR1 is MDHEN and CDR2 is SYDVKM. The CDR3 here is CATATGVSNQPQHF. CDR3 bases: TGTGCCACCGCAACAGGGGTAAGCAATCAGCCCCAGCATTTT.

This clone appeared a few times. The gene calls are TRBV7-9 and TRBJ2-5; the D gene is possibly TRBD1 (5 bases). Germline CDR1 SEHNR, CDR2 FQNEAQ (reference sequence). Trimming removed 0 bases at V and 4 bases at J, with 9 bases between. The CDR3 has 14 amino acids. CDR3 DNA: TGTGCCAGCAGCTTAGCGAGTAGGGGAGAGACCCAGTACTTC. Its translation: CASSLASRGETQYF.

The V call is TRBV6-1, the J call TRBJ1-2; TRBD1 is a possible D gene (6 bases). Germline-derived CDR1 and CDR2 are MNHNS and SASEGT. The CDR3 runs 13 residues. Trimming pared 5 bases from V and 4 bases from J, leaving 11 bases between. The CDR3 spells CASSFDRTYGYTF. Here the CDR3 DNA reads TGTGCCAGCAGTTTTGACAGGACCTATGGCTACACCTTC.

This clone was counted only a few times. The chain has TRBV7-9 and TRBJ2-5, with a possible D match to TRBD1 (6 bases). V lost 8 bases to trimming and J lost 3 bases, with 13 bases between them. The CDR3 has 13 amino acids. Germline V gives CDR1 SEHNR, CDR2 FQNEAQ (reference sequence). DNA for the CDR3: TGTGCCAGCGTACAGGGCGACGAAGAGACCCAGTACTTC. This sequence encodes CASVQGDEETQYF.

The CDR3 DNA is TGTGCCAGCAGCGTCGATAATGACAGATACAATGAGCAGTTCTTC. Encoded protein: CASSVDNDRYNEQFF. The rearrangement joins TRBV9 to TRBJ2-1, with D possibly TRBD1 on 5 matching bases. The V end lost 2 bases, the J end lost 4 bases, and 13 bases lay between the germline ends. CDR3 length: 15 amino acids. Germline values: CDR1 SGDLS, CDR2 YYNGEE.

The chain uses TRBV5-4 and TRBJ1-2; TRBD1 matches at 9 bases. There are 15 residues in the CDR3. V was pared by 3 bases and J by 8 bases, with 11 bases of the junction left unmatched. In germline, CDR1 is SGHNT, CDR2 YYREEE (reference sequence). CDR3 DNA sequence: TGTGCCAGCAGCTCGCCCGGACAGGGGATGAGCGGCTACACCTTC. Protein product: CASSSPGQGMSGYTF.

This clone has just one count. The chain uses TRBV4-3 and TRBJ1-1, with D unclear. CDR1 is LGHNA, CDR2 YSLEER, per germline. V lost 2 bases and J 8 bases, leaving 15 bases between the germline ends. The length of the CDR3 is 14 residues. This CDR3 reads CASSQTGSGEEAFF. CDR3 nucleotide sequence: TGCGCCAGCAGCCAAACTGGGTCAGGCGAGGAAGCTTTCTTT.

This rearrangement joins TRBV28 to TRBJ1-3; the match to TRBD1 covers 9 bases. V was pared by 3 bases and J by 8 bases, with 5 bases of the junction left unmatched. CDR1 is MDHEN, CDR2 SYDVKM, per germline. The CDR3 covers 14 residues. CDR3 nucleotide sequence: TGTGCCAGCAGTTTTCTGGACAGGGGTGACACCATATATTTT. Protein sequence: CASSFLDRGDTIYF.

A few counts support this clone. The rearrangement links TRBV6-5 to TRBJ1-3; 7 bases agree with TRBD1. The CDR3 spans 15 residues. Germline CDR1 is MNHEY and CDR2 is SVGAGI. J gave up 1 base and V 9 bases, and 9 bases lay outside the gene matches. The CDR3 DNA follows: TGTGCCAGGATACCATACAGGGGTTCTGGAAACACCATATATTTT. This translates into CARIPYRGSGNTIYF.

This clone has just one count. The rearrangement links TRBV15 to TRBJ1-1; a weak D match, TRBD1 (5 bases). Germline CDR1 is LNHNV and CDR2 is YYDKDF (reference sequence). Trimming took 0 bases from V and 1 from J, leaving 9 bases between them. The CDR3 has 15 residues. The CDR3 spells CATSREMGGNTEAFF. CDR3 DNA: TGTGCCACCAGCAGAGAGATGGGGGGGAACACTGAAGCTTTCTTT.

This clone was seen more than once but under ten times. V gene TRBV14 combines with J gene TRBJ1-2; D gene ambiguous. Germline V gene sequence: CDR1 SGHDN, CDR2 FVKESK. The V end lost 3 bases, the J end lost 3 bases, and 11 bases lay between the germline ends. The CDR3 contains 14 residues. The CDR3 loop reads CASSQATGYYGYTF. CDR3 bases: TGTGCCAGCAGCCAGGCGACGGGGTACTATGGCTACACCTTC.

J is TRBJ1-1 and V is TRBV9; 10 bases fit TRBD1. The germline V gene encodes CDR1 SGDLS and CDR2 YYNGEE. There are 15 residues in the CDR3. J lost 5 bases, V lost 3 bases, and 7 bases had no gene match. CDR3 loop: CASSDYGQGGTEAFF. CDR3 sequence (DNA): TGTGCCAGCAGCGACTATGGACAGGGGGGGACTGAAGCTTTCTTT. The variable domain in full, with the rest retrieved from reference TRBV9 and TRBJ1-1, is DSGVTQTPKHLITATGQRVTLRCSPRSGDLSVYWYQQSLDQGLQFLIQYYNGEERAKGNILERFSAQQFPDLHSELNLSSLELGDSALYFCASSDYGQGGTEAFFGQGTRLTVV.

This clone was detected only a few times. CDR3 sequence: CASSAERTGFSYNEQFF. CDR3 in DNA: TGTGCCAGCAGCGCGGAACGGACAGGGTTCTCCTACAATGAGCAGTTCTTC. The rearrangement uses TRBV5-6 and TRBJ2-1; 8 bases line up with TRBD1. The trim removed 4 bases at V and 0 bases at J, leaving 9 bases unmatched. The CDR3 runs 17 residues. CDR1 is SGHDT and CDR2 is YYEEEE in the germline V gene.

The rearrangement joins TRBV10-3 to TRBJ1-5; 8 bases agree with TRBD1. V was clipped by 0 bases and J by 6 bases; unmatched bases: 7. Germline CDR1 is ENHRY and CDR2 is SYGVKD. CDR3 length: 16 amino acids. The DNA of the CDR3 is TGTGCCATCAGTGAGTCCGGTAAAACAGGGGGTCAGCCCCAGCATTTT. This codes for CAISESGKTGGQPQHF.

The chain recombines TRBV9 with TRBJ2-5, with 8 bases fitting TRBD1. Trimming cost V 0 bases and J 4 bases; bases outside gene matches: 5. CDR1 and CDR2 from the germline V gene are SGDLS and YYNGEE. This CDR3 region has 15 residues. CDR3 residues: CASSVGTGWSETQYF. The CDR3 nucleotides read TGTGCCAGCAGCGTAGGGACAGGGTGGTCAGAGACCCAGTACTTC.